The 5 T cell receptor beta chains below were found in one sample sequenced in a study of shared clonotypes between healthy human individuals. Naive CD8 isolation took CD45RO-negative cells positively selected for CCR7 and excluded terminally differentiated effector memory CD45RA+ cells. The repertoire was sequenced with immunoSEQ multiplex PCR; TCRdb's copy has only in-frame clones and lacks some. The repertoire holds roughly 2.1 million clones, with 90% to 95% as singletons. Sequencing was carried out using naive CD8+ T cells from PBMCs. These receptors all come from a man between 18 and 35 years old in good health. Some clones in this sample may be carry-over from other donors' samples.

In DNA form, the CDR3 reads TGTGCCAGTAGTAGGAGACAGGGTGACTATGGCTACACCTTC. The encoded protein is CASSRRQGDYGYTF. The V call is TRBV19, the J call TRBJ1-2; TRBD1 matches at 7 bases. Unmatched junction bases numbered 5, after V lost 4 bases and J lost 3 bases. There are 14 residues in the CDR3. The germline gives CDR1 LNHDA, CDR2 SQIVND (reference sequence).

As regards this clone: Other nucleotide sequences from this sample produce the same CDR3. The CDR3 region is CASSQRGQGAYEQYF. As DNA, the CDR3 is TGCGCCAGCAGCCAGAGGGGACAGGGGGCCTACGAGCAGTACTTC. This chain connects TRBV4-1 to TRBJ2-7; 11 positions agree with TRBD1. V was clipped by 3 bases and J by 2 bases; unmatched bases: 3. The germline V gene has CDR1 MGHRA and CDR2 YSYEKL. This CDR3 has 15 residues.

The chain combines TRBV28 with TRBJ2-5; possibly TRBD2 for D (6 bases). The V and J ends lost 3 bases and 3 bases respectively, with 11 bases between them. From germline, CDR1 is MDHEN and CDR2 SYDVKM. CDR3 length: 14 residues. For the CDR3, the DNA is TGTGCCAGCAGTTTCGTAGGAGGGAAAGAGACCCAGTACTTC. Translating it yields CASSFVGGKETQYF.

This chain uses TRBV10-2 with TRBJ1-5, with a weak D call TRBD1 (6 bases). The CDR3 is 16 amino acids. Germline V gene data show CDR1 as WSHSY and CDR2 as SAAADI. V dropped 7 bases and J dropped 6 bases, with 22 bases sitting between them. CDR3 region: CASIRHVGTLGQPQHF. CDR3 DNA: TGCGCCAGCATACGACATGTTGGGACATTAGGTCAGCCCCAGCATTTT.

The chain joins TRBV18 to TRBJ2-2, with a tentative D call TRBD1 (5 bases). Germline V gene sequence: CDR1 KGHSH, CDR2 LQKENI. The CDR3 has 13 residues. V gave up 3 bases and J gave up 11 bases, with 13 bases separating them. The CDR3 coding sequence is TGTGCCAGCTCACCCTCAAGGGGCCAAGAGCTGTTTTTT. Its translation: CASSPSRGQELFF.